Sequencing of this T cell receptor beta chain was carried out in a study of CD4 T cells in relation to SARS-CoV-2 and coronaviruses. The protocol was immunoSEQ multiplex PCR, while the TCRdb copy is restricted to in-frame clones and leaves out a portion. The table shows under 30,000 clones, with about four fifths occurring only once. V lost 5 bases to trimming and J lost 3 bases; unmatched junction nucleotides: 6. The CDR3 loop spans 15 amino acids. CDR1 SEHNR and CDR2 FQNEAQ come from the germline V gene (reference sequence). Remarks on this clone: Its antigen is not known.

Findings of the study overall: Compared with monoreactive clones, crossreactive clones showed significantly weaker SARS-CoV-2 expansion.

Before the COVID-19 pandemic, during about 2011-2019, CD4+ T cells were taken from unexposed donors. Isolation of CD4+ T cells took place after about 9 days in culture. Sequencing was performed on CD4+ T cells from PBMCs, cultured in vitro. The TCR comes from a human donor in good health. The genes are TRBV7-9 and TRBJ2-1; TRBD1 matches 8 bases. The CDR3 DNA reads TGTGCCAGCAGCCTGGGGGGACAGGTCTACAATGAGCAGTTCTTC. This translates into CASSLGGQVYNEQFF.